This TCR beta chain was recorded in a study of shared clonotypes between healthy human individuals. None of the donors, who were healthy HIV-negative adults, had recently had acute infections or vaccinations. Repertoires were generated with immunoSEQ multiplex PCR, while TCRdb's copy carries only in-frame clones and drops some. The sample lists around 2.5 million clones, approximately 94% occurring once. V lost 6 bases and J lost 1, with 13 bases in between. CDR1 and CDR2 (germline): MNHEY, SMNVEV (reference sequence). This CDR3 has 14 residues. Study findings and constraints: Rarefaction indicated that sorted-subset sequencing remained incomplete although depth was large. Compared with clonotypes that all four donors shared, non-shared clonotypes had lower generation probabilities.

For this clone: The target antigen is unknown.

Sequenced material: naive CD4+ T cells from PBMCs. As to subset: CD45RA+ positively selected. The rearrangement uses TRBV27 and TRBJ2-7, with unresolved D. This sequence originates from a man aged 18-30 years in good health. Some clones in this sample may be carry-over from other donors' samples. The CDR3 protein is CASRPSRSSYEQYF. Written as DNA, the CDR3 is TGTGCCAGCAGACCCAGCCGGTCGTCCTACGAGCAGTACTTC.